This TCR beta chain appears in the sequencing data of a study of shared clonotypes between healthy human individuals. As defined, naive CD8 cells were CD45RO-negative and positively selected for CCR7, with terminally differentiated effector memory CD45RA+ cells excluded. This CDR3 has 15 residues. Trimming removed 2 bases from V and 6 bases from J; junction bases left unmatched: 1. Germline values: CDR1 PRHDT, CDR2 FYEKMQ (reference sequence). Assay used: immunoSEQ multiplex PCR; TCRdb lists only in-frame clones, some missing. The sample lists hundreds of thousands of clones, over 90% occurring once. Worth noting for this clone: What it recognizes is unknown.

Study-level points and caveats: Only blood was sampled; tissue repertoires likely differ. Relative to memory subsets, naive subsets generally showed larger estimated richness.

The J gene is TRBJ2-1, the V gene TRBV13, with 13 bases identical to TRBD2. What was sequenced was naive CD8+ T cells sorted from blood. This receptor was identified in a man aged 25 to 40 in good health. CDR3 nucleotides: TGTGCCAGCAGCTTAAGGACTAGCGGGAGCAATGAGCAGTTCTTC. This encodes CASSLRTSGSNEQFF.